The 23 T cell receptor beta chains in this list originate from one sample, sequenced in a study of T cells in Graves' hyperthyroidism and ophthalmopathy. What was amplified from RNA transcripts were TCR beta CDR3 regions. Primed by the HTBI set, a first-round RT-PCR was run on the TCR CDR3. TCRdb re-called the multiplex PCR reads through MiXCR, storing one row per CDR3 protein. In the table there are about 420,000 distinct CDR3 sequences, roughly an eighth of which are singletons. The sequenced material came from blood. These receptors came from a woman aged 18-30 years with Graves' hyperthyroidism.

A word on this clonotype: A much larger clone lies a single base off, so this may be a read error. The chain recombines TRBV29-1 with TRBJ2-1; D remains unclear. The DNA end lines up better with TRBJ2-7; the J call may be wrong. Germline V gene data show CDR1 as SQVTM and CDR2 as ANQGSEA. This CDR3 region has 16 residues. CDR3 sequence reads: CSVEGLAAISYNEQYF. The CDR3 coding sequence is TGCAGCGTTGAAGGTCTGGCTGCGATTTCCTACAATGAGCAGTACTTC.

There are a few counts of this clonotype. This rearrangement joins TRBV5-8 to TRBJ1-5, with TRBD1 as a possible D gene (6 bases). This CDR3 is built from 15 residues. V lost 6 bases and J lost 3, with 16 bases in between. Germline V gene lookup returns CDR1 SGHTS and CDR2 YDEGEE. In DNA form, the CDR3 reads TGTGCCAGCACCATTACAGGGTTTCTCAATCAGCCCCAGCATTTT. Its translation: CASTITGFLNQPQHF. Complete variable domain (other parts from reference TRBV5-8 and TRBJ1-5): EAGVTQSPTHLIKTRGQQATLRCSPISGHTSVYWYQQALGLGLQFLLWYDEGEERNRGNFPPRFSGRQFPNYSSELNVNALELEDSALYLCASTITGFLNQPQHFGDGTRLSIL.

This clonotype was counted many times. The chain is built from TRBV2 and TRBJ1-1; a weak D match, TRBD1 (6 bases). The length of the CDR3 is 14 residues. V lost 2 bases, J lost 4 bases, and 11 bases lay in between. Germline V gene lookup returns CDR1 SNHLY and CDR2 FYNNEI. The DNA for the CDR3 is TGTGCCAGCAGTGAATACAGGGAGCCCACTGAAGCTTTCTTT. Translation gives CASSEYREPTEAFF.

Many counts were recorded for this clonotype. The chain couples TRBV12-3 or TRBV12-4 to TRBJ2-7; TRBD1 matches at 7 bases. V trimming: 5 bases; J trimming: 0 bases; junction bases outside the gene matches: 1. The CDR3 runs 13 residues. In nucleotides, the CDR3 is TGTGCCAGCAGTCGGGACAGCTCCTACGAGCAGTACTTC. Protein product: CASSRDSSYEQYF.

This clonotype appeared a few times. The chain has TRBV10-3 and TRBJ2-1; D remains ambiguous. CDR3 length equals 14 residues. CDR1 is ENHRY, CDR2 SYGVKD, per germline. V shed 2 bases and J shed 8 bases, with 13 bases lying between them. The CDR3: CAISEVTDQDEQFF. The CDR3 DNA is TGTGCCATCAGTGAGGTCACAGATCAGGATGAGCAGTTCTTC.

This rearrangement joins TRBV24-1 to TRBJ2-7; 7 bases are a match to TRBD1. The CDR3 loop spans 14 amino acids. J gave up 9 bases and V 4 bases, and 11 bases lay outside the gene matches. CDR1 and CDR2 from the germline V gene are KGHDR and SFDVKD. The CDR3 DNA is TGTGCCACCAGTGACGCTAAACAGGGGTCTGGGCAGTACTTC. It is translated as CATSDAKQGSGQYF.

The V and J genes are TRBV3-1 and TRBJ2-2, with D hard to call. With 1 base removed from V and 6 bases from J, the gap between germline ends came to 12 bases. The CDR3 has 15 amino acids. CDR1 LGHDT and CDR2 YNNKEL come from the germline V gene (reference sequence). CDR3 residues: CASSQVGRVPGELFF. In nucleotides, the CDR3 is TGTGCCAGCAGCCAAGTCGGCCGGGTCCCCGGGGAGCTGTTTTTT.

This clonotype turned up a few times. The V call is TRBV5-1, the J call TRBJ2-7; 9 bases are a match to TRBD1. Trimming cost V 0 bases and J 3 bases; bases outside gene matches: 10. CDR3 length: 17 amino acids. Germline values: CDR1 SGHRS, CDR2 YFSETQ. The CDR3 reads CASSLVGTGKTSYEQYF. The CDR3 DNA reads as TGCGCCAGCAGCTTGGTTGGGACAGGGAAGACAAGCTACGAGCAGTACTTC.

This clonotype was observed many times. J is TRBJ1-6 and V is TRBV25-1; 7 positions agree with TRBD1. CDR3 length: 16 amino acids. Germline loops: CDR1 MGHDK, CDR2 SYGVNS. With V trimmed by 4 bases and J by 6 bases, 9 bases remained unmatched. CDR3 region: CASSGQGGGGNSPLHF. The CDR3 region has the DNA TGTGCCAGCAGTGGACAGGGAGGAGGGGGTAATTCACCCCTCCACTTT.

This clonotype has ten or more counts. The rearrangement uses TRBV28 and TRBJ2-7; D could derive from TRBD1 or TRBD2 (5 bases each). The V gene's germline CDR1 is MDHEN and CDR2 SYDVKM. V was clipped by 5 bases and J by 3 bases, with 11 bases between them. The CDR3 totals 13 residues. The CDR3 sequence is CASSGDLLYEQYF. The CDR3, as DNA: TGTGCCAGCAGTGGGGACCTGCTCTACGAGCAGTACTTC.

This clonotype was seen repeatedly, ten times or more. The chain carries TRBV28 and TRBJ2-1, with TRBD2 matching over 10 bases. With 4 bases clipped from V and 1 base from J, the junction kept 4 bases outside the gene matches. The CDR3 contains 16 residues. Germline CDR1 MDHEN, CDR2 SYDVKM. This chain's CDR3 is CASSSTSGLSYNEQFF. DNA of the CDR3: TGTGCCAGCAGTTCGACTAGCGGGCTATCCTACAATGAGCAGTTCTTC.

The sample holds many counts of this clonotype. This chain uses TRBV7-9 with TRBJ2-1, with D tentatively TRBD2 (6 bases). Trimming left V 3 bases short and J 5 bases short, with 14 bases between. Germline lookup yields CDR1 SEHNR and CDR2 FQNEAQ (reference sequence). The CDR3 covers 15 residues. CDR3 loop: CASSFGQGGNNEQFF. The CDR3, as DNA: TGTGCCAGCAGCTTTGGGCAGGGAGGCAACAATGAGCAGTTCTTC.

In its sample, this clonotype was seen many times. The rearrangement joins TRBV27 to TRBJ2-5; TRBD1 aligns across 7 bases. The CDR3 has 15 amino acids. Germline CDR1 reads MNHEY; CDR2 reads SMNVEV (reference sequence). The V gene end was trimmed by 4 bases and the J gene end by 6 bases; junction bases not matched to a gene: 11. The CDR3 region has the DNA TGTGCCAGCAGTTCCCCCGAGAGGGGGCGAAAGACCCAGTACTTC. It encodes CASSSPERGRKTQYF.

The genes are TRBV7-3 and TRBJ2-2, with TRBD2 identical over 10 bases. This CDR3 has 15 residues. CDR1 is SGHTA and CDR2 is FQGTGA in the germline V gene. With 6 bases clipped from V and 1 base from J, the junction kept 2 bases outside the gene matches. The CDR3 spells CASSRLAGNTGELFF. CDR3 in DNA: TGTGCCAGCAGTAGACTAGCGGGGAACACCGGGGAGCTGTTTTTT.

This clonotype appeared many times. The chain joins TRBV28 to TRBJ1-1; D is undetermined. The CDR3 is made up of 15 amino acids. V lost 4 bases, J lost 0 bases, and 12 bases lay in between. CDR1 and CDR2 (germline): MDHEN, SYDVKM. The CDR3 DNA reads TGTGCCAGCAGTTCCCAACAGATTATGAACACTGAAGCTTTCTTT. It codes for CASSSQQIMNTEAFF.

This clonotype was picked up a small number of times. This sequence joins TRBV7-2 and TRBJ2-1, with TRBD2 as a possible D gene (6 bases). The ends were cut back, 5 bases at V and 0 bases at J, with 23 bases in the middle. The CDR3 is made up of 19 amino acids. The germline V gene has CDR1 SGHTA and CDR2 FQGNSA. The CDR3 spells CASSARGGGLHSSYNEQFF. The CDR3 coding sequence is TGTGCCAGCAGCGCTCGGGGAGGCGGGCTCCATAGCTCCTACAATGAGCAGTTCTTC.

CDR3 bases: TGTGCTAGTGGTTTGGGGCAGGTGGGGAATCAGCCCCAGCATTTT. Amino acid sequence: CASGLGQVGNQPQHF. The V call is TRBV12-5, the J call TRBJ1-5, with unresolved D. This CDR3 comprises 15 residues. V dropped 1 base and J dropped 4 bases, with 11 bases sitting between them. CDR1 is LGHNT and CDR2 is FRNRAP in the germline V gene.

J is TRBJ2-2 and V is TRBV15, with TRBD2 as a possible D gene (6 bases). V lost 3 bases, J lost 8 bases, and 19 bases lay in between. This CDR3 spans 16 amino acids. The germline gives CDR1 LNHNV, CDR2 YYDKDF (reference sequence). The CDR3 loop is CATSSRGLTRFGELFF. CDR3 DNA: TGTGCCACCAGCAGTCGTGGACTAACGAGGTTTGGGGAGCTGTTTTTT.

The rearrangement links TRBV9 to TRBJ1-6, with D unresolved. CDR1 and CDR2 from the germline V gene are SGDLS and YYNGEE. The CDR3 extends over 15 amino acids. V was cut by 0 bases and J by 9 bases, with 13 bases left in between. CDR3 in amino acids: CASSVVGGEGSPLHF. The CDR3 bases are TGTGCCAGCAGCGTAGTCGGAGGAGAGGGTTCACCCCTCCACTTT.

This clonotype was recorded a few times. The rearrangement uses TRBV6-6 and TRBJ1-3; D remains unclear. There are 17 residues in the CDR3. V lost 2 bases, J lost 0 bases, and 14 bases lay in between. Germline loops: CDR1 MNHNY, CDR2 SVGAGI (reference sequence). CDR3 amino acids: CASSYAGIGLSGNTIYF. The CDR3, as DNA: TGTGCCAGCAGTTACGCTGGGATTGGTCTCTCTGGAAACACCATATATTTT.

This clonotype was seen only a few times. The chain has TRBV12-3 or TRBV12-4 and TRBJ2-1; TRBD2 might be the D (6 bases). The CDR3 sequence is 15 residues long. V was pared by 1 base and J by 6 bases, with 13 bases between. CDR3 residues: CASSLVGGTRNEQFF. The CDR3, as DNA: TGTGCCAGCAGTTTAGTAGGCGGGACCCGCAATGAGCAGTTCTTC.

The V call is TRBV20-1, the J call TRBJ2-3; D is undetermined. CDR1 is DFQATT, CDR2 SNEGSKA, per germline (reference sequence). The CDR3 runs 14 residues. The V and J ends lost 6 bases and 1 base respectively, with 14 bases between them. CDR3 amino acids: CSATIVVRTDTQYF. CDR3 bases: TGCAGTGCGACGATCGTGGTACGCACAGATACGCAGTATTTT.

This clonotype was seen many times. V and J are TRBV11-2 and TRBJ2-1, with D tentatively TRBD2 (6 bases). There are 15 residues in the CDR3. The V and J ends lost 8 bases and 4 bases respectively, with 18 bases between them. Germline V gene lookup returns CDR1 SGHAT and CDR2 FQNNGV. The CDR3 here is CASAAGAGLYNEQFF. In DNA, the CDR3 is TGTGCCAGCGCCGCCGGGGCGGGACTTTACAATGAGCAGTTCTTC.